Detailed here is one TCR beta chain. Sequencing was performed with immunoSEQ multiplex PCR; in TCRdb, only in-frame clones are kept and a portion is missing. The repertoire holds roughly 670,000 clones, with just under 90% as singletons. V trimming: 3 bases; J trimming: 8 bases; junction bases outside the gene matches: 4. This CDR3 region has 12 residues. Germline-derived CDR1 and CDR2 are DFQATT and SNEGSKA (reference sequence). This record belongs to a study of blood T cell repertoires in COVID-19. V and J are TRBV20-1 and TRBJ2-1; 7 positions agree with TRBD1. The source material was peripheral blood. This sequence was found in a woman aged 18 to 35 with acute or convalescent COVID-19. The CDR3 here is CSASNRGHEQFF. The CDR3 DNA follows: TGCAGTGCTAGTAACAGGGGCCATGAGCAGTTCTTC.